The 32 T cell receptor beta chains in this list originate from one sample, sequenced in a study of type 1 and type 2 diabetes patients. Genomic DNA was the PCR template. The TCR beta CDR3 region was amplified using 30 forward and 13 reverse primers. TCRdb analysed the multiplex PCR reads with MiXCR anew, one entry per CDR3 protein. This table holds 250,000 or so distinct CDR3 sequences, around 47% found once. Sequenced material: peripheral blood mononuclear cells (PBMCs). The receptors here all came from a man aged 18 to 29 with type 2 diabetes.

This clonotype was seen just once. The germline gene is not matched at one end of the junction; a read error may be the cause. The CDR3 coding sequence is TGTGCCAGCAGCCAAGCACTAGCGGAACCCTACGAGCGGTACTTC. This translates into CASSQALAEPYERYF. The genes are TRBV4-2 and TRBJ2-7, with 8 bases lining up with TRBD2. CDR3 length equals 15 residues. The germline V gene has CDR1 LGHNA and CDR2 YNFKEQ.

This clonotype has more than one count but fewer than ten. The rearrangement joins TRBV4-2 to TRBJ1-2, with no clear D. Germline V gene lookup returns CDR1 LGHNA and CDR2 YNFKEQ. Trimming removed 0 bases at V and 8 bases at J, with 16 bases between. This CDR3 is 15 amino acids long. CDR3 nucleotide sequence: TGTGCCAGCAGCCAAGAGTGGAGGGTAGAGGGAGGCTACACCTTC. It yields the protein CASSQEWRVEGGYTF.

This chain connects TRBV30 to TRBJ2-7; D uncertain. CDR1 is GTSNPN, CDR2 SVGIG, per germline (reference sequence). The CDR3 has 14 amino acids. V shed 0 bases and J shed 1 base, with 10 bases lying between them. The CDR3: CAWSVSVNSYEQYF. The CDR3 DNA follows: TGTGCCTGGAGTGTCTCGGTCAATTCCTACGAGCAGTACTTC. Combining the CDR3 with reference TRBV30 and TRBJ2-7 gives the whole variable domain SQTIHQWPATLVQPVGSPLSLECTVEGTSNPNLYWYRQAAGRGLQLLFYSVGIGQISSEVPQNLSASRPQDRQFILSSKKLLLSDSGFYLCAWSVSVNSYEQYFGPGTRLTVT.

The chain recombines TRBV9 with TRBJ2-5, with D unresolved. Germline CDR1 is SGDLS and CDR2 is YYNGEE. The CDR3 length is 13 residues. Trimming shortened V by 3 bases and J by 6 bases, and 12 bases separated the two germline ends. This chain's CDR3 is CASSAVGYQTQYF. The DNA of the CDR3 is TGTGCCAGCAGCGCCGTCGGTTATCAGACCCAGTACTTC. Using reference TRBV9 and TRBJ2-5 for the parts outside the CDR3, the full variable domain is DSGVTQTPKHLITATGQRVTLRCSPRSGDLSVYWYQQSLDQGLQFLIQYYNGEERAKGNILERFSAQQFPDLHSELNLSSLELGDSALYFCASSAVGYQTQYFGPGTRLLVL.

The CDR3: CASSMWGADGYTF. The CDR3 DNA sequence: TGTGCCAGTAGTATGTGGGGGGCTGATGGCTACACCTTC. This chain joins TRBV19 and TRBJ1-2; a possible D gene is TRBD1 (6 bases). This CDR3 has 13 amino acids. The germline gives CDR1 LNHDA, CDR2 SQIVND (reference sequence). The ends were cut back, 3 bases at V and 6 bases at J, with 11 bases in the middle.

The chain recombines TRBV6-1 with TRBJ1-2; D is perhaps TRBD1 (5 bases). The germline V and J ends were trimmed by 5 bases and 3 bases, with 16 bases remaining between them. The CDR3 is 15 residues long. The germline V gene encodes CDR1 MNHNS and CDR2 SASEGT. CDR3 nucleotides: TGTGCCAGCAGTTTAAAGGCCAGGGTTGACTATGGCTACACCTTC. This translates into CASSLKARVDYGYTF.

Comment on this clonotype: The conserved phenylalanine or tryptophan normally closing the CDR3 is absent here, so this likely arose from a read error. This chain joins TRBV7-2 and TRBJ2-1; 14 bases are a match to TRBD2. Germline assignment: CDR1 SGHTA and CDR2 FQGNSA. This CDR3 has 14 amino acids. CDR3 region: CASSGTSGRDEQFL. Written as DNA, the CDR3 is TGCGCCAGCAGCGGGACTAGCGGGAGAGATGAGCAGTTCCTC.

This clonotype has just a few counts. This CDR3 reads CASQRPGKGFGYTF. The CDR3 DNA sequence: TGTGCCAGCCAGAGACCAGGGAAGGGATTTGGCTACACCTTC. J is TRBJ1-2 and V is TRBV28; possibly TRBD1 for D (5 bases). V was cut by 8 bases and J by 7 bases, with 20 bases left in between. The CDR3 is made up of 14 amino acids. CDR1 MDHEN and CDR2 SYDVKM come from the germline V gene.

In regard to this clonotype: No conserved phenylalanine or tryptophan ends this CDR3, so it is likely a read error. V and J are TRBV10-1 and TRBJ2-5, with TRBD2 matching over 9 bases. The J call may be wrong; the DNA end is better matched by TRBJ2-1. Per the germline V gene, CDR1 is WNHNN and CDR2 is SYGVQD (reference sequence). The CDR3 is made up of 16 amino acids. This CDR3 is CASSEFVVAGDNEQFI. DNA for the CDR3: TGCGCCAGCAGTGAGTTCGTGGTAGCGGGAGACAATGAGCAGTTCATC.

This clonotype showed up just once. The J gene is TRBJ2-6, the V gene TRBV12-3 or TRBV12-4, with 7 bases identical to TRBD1. The V and J ends lost 1 base and 2 bases, in that order; junction bases with no gene match: 5. The CDR3 length is 17 residues. This CDR3 reads CASSLGQGRTGANVLTF. CDR3 DNA sequence: TGTGCCAGCAGTTTAGGACAGGGCCGTACTGGGGCCAACGTCCTGACTTTC.

J is TRBJ2-5 and V is TRBV29-1, with 8 positions matching TRBD1. The J call is uncertain, as TRBJ2-1 better fits the DNA end. This CDR3 is built from 12 residues. Germline V gene sequence: CDR1 SQVTM, CDR2 ANQGSEA. CDR3 DNA: TGCAGCGAAAGAACAGGGGGTGGGGAGCAGTTCTTC. This encodes CSERTGGGEQFF.

In this sample, this clonotype turned up a few times. The J gene is TRBJ2-7, the V gene TRBV27, with 7 bases fitting TRBD1. V was pared by 6 bases and J by 2 bases, with 4 bases of the junction left unmatched. The CDR3 is made up of 13 amino acids. Germline V gives CDR1 MNHEY, CDR2 SMNVEV (reference sequence). This CDR3 is CASRMTGPYEQYF. The CDR3 DNA reads TGTGCCAGCAGGATGACAGGGCCCTACGAGCAGTACTTC.

This clonotype appeared a few times. This sequence joins TRBV19 and TRBJ1-2, with TRBD1 identical over 8 bases. The J segment lost 6 bases and the V segment lost 5 bases, leaving 8 bases of the junction unmatched. CDR3 length: 14 residues. The V gene's germline CDR1 is LNHDA and CDR2 SQIVND (reference sequence). CDR3 residues: CASSGQGALDGYTF. DNA of the CDR3: TGTGCCAGTAGTGGTCAGGGGGCTTTGGATGGCTACACCTTC.

To note about this clonotype: The junction departs from germline at one end; a sequencing error may be responsible. The V call is TRBV10-1, the J call TRBJ1-6, with 7 bases that match TRBD1. Per germline, CDR1 WNHNN and CDR2 SYGVQD (reference sequence). The CDR3 sequence is 15 residues long. CDR3: CASSKDRAYNSPLHF. CDR3 nucleotides: TGTGCCAGCAGTAAAGACAGGGCCTATAATTCACCCCTCCACTTT.

A few counts support this clonotype. The CDR3 reads CASSYNPENGYEQYF. In DNA, the CDR3 is TGTGCCAGCAGTTACAATCCCGAGAACGGGTACGAGCAGTACTTC. The V call is TRBV6-5, the J call TRBJ2-7, with unresolved D. V was cut by 2 bases and J by 4 bases, with 15 bases left in between. The CDR3 runs to 15 residues. CDR1 is MNHEY, CDR2 SVGAGI, per germline.

The chain has TRBV24-1 and TRBJ2-1; 11 bases fit TRBD2. The CDR3 sequence is 15 residues long. The V gene end was trimmed by 7 bases and the J gene end by 3 bases; junction bases not matched to a gene: 4. Germline V gene sequence: CDR1 KGHDR, CDR2 SFDVKD. The CDR3 DNA sequence: TGTGCCACCAGCCCAACTAGCGGGAGCTACAATGAGCAGTTCTTC. Protein sequence: CATSPTSGSYNEQFF.

This clonotype was counted between two and nine times. The gene calls are TRBV14 and TRBJ2-7, with 11 bases lining up with TRBD2. The J segment lost 0 bases and the V segment lost 4 bases, leaving 14 bases of the junction unmatched. CDR1 is SGHDN, CDR2 FVKESK, per germline. CDR3 length: 19 amino acids. CDR3 residues: CASSRLTSGVTNPSYEQYF. CDR3 DNA sequence: TGTGCCAGCAGCCGATTGACTAGCGGGGTGACAAACCCCTCCTACGAGCAGTACTTC.

The chain recombines TRBV11-1 with TRBJ1-1, with a weak D call TRBD1 (5 bases). Germline V CDR1 and CDR2: SGHAT, FQDESV (reference sequence). V lost 5 bases and J lost 13, with 23 bases in between. This CDR3 spans 14 amino acids. CDR3 nucleotides: TGTGCCAGCAGCGCAGGGAAGTGGGGCTTACTTGGTTTCTTT. This translates into CASSAGKWGLLGFF.

This clonotype appeared many times. V is TRBV2 and J is TRBJ2-7; 9 nucleotides match TRBD2. Germline CDR1 is SNHLY and CDR2 is FYNNEI. The CDR3 is 14 residues long. With 4 bases clipped from V and 3 bases from J, the junction kept 4 bases outside the gene matches. CDR3 coding DNA: TGTGCCAGCAGTGGAGGGACTAGCATCTACGAGCAGTACTTC. As protein: CASSGGTSIYEQYF.

This clonotype was picked up one time. An end of the junction differs from the germline gene, which may be a read error. The rearrangement joins TRBV7-2 to TRBJ2-3; 14 bases match TRBD2. The CDR3 spans 19 residues. CDR1 and CDR2 (germline): SGHTA, FQGNSA. CDR3 nucleotides: TGTGCCAGCAGTCTAAGATCCGCGGGACTAGCGGGAGAAACAGATATGCAGTATTTT. Translating it yields CASSLRSAGLAGETDMQYF.

This rearrangement joins TRBV19 to TRBJ1-5; no clear D gene. Germline assignment: CDR1 LNHDA and CDR2 SQIVND (reference sequence). The CDR3 length is 14 residues. V lost 3 bases, J lost 6 bases, and 12 bases lay in between. The CDR3 nucleotides read TGTGCCAGTAGTATCGGAAGGGTCGGTCAGCCCCAGCATTTT. It codes for CASSIGRVGQPQHF.

This clonotype has a single count. The chain recombines TRBV6-1 with TRBJ1-5; D is ambiguous. V was cut by 6 bases and J by 8 bases, with 14 bases left in between. This CDR3 spans 13 amino acids. The germline V gene encodes CDR1 MNHNS and CDR2 SASEGT. CDR3 protein: CASRRETREPQHF. The CDR3 coding sequence is TGTGCCAGCAGGAGGGAGACTCGAGAGCCCCAGCATTTT.

The gene calls are TRBV24-1 and TRBJ1-2; TRBD1 agrees at 11 bases. Per the germline V gene, CDR1 is KGHDR and CDR2 is SFDVKD. Trimming removed 4 bases from V and 6 bases from J; junction bases left unmatched: 9. The CDR3 extends over 16 amino acids. The CDR3 region is CATSDTTLDRGHGYTF. CDR3 DNA sequence: TGTGCCACCAGTGACACCACCCTGGACAGGGGGCATGGCTACACCTTC.

The rearrangement joins TRBV15 to TRBJ1-1; unclear D gene. Germline V gene data show CDR1 as LNHNV and CDR2 as YYDKDF (reference sequence). Trimming took off 3 bases at V and 11 bases at J, with 16 bases between the two ends. The CDR3 runs to 13 residues. DNA for the CDR3: TGTGCCACCAGCAGCCGGATCCTCGCCGAGGCTTTCTTT. It encodes CATSSRILAEAFF. The complete variable domain, with remaining parts taken from reference TRBV15 and TRBJ1-1, reads DAMVIQNPRYQVTQFGKPVTLSCSQTLNHNVMYWYQQKSSQAPKLLFHYYDKDFNNEADTPDNFQSRRPNTSFCFLDIRSPGLGDTAMYLCATSSRILAEAFFGQGTRLTVV.

V gene TRBV7-3 combines with J gene TRBJ2-2; D tentatively fits TRBD1 or TRBD2 (5 bases each). The CDR3 has 16 amino acids. V dropped 1 base and J dropped 4 bases, with 13 bases sitting between them. CDR1 is SGHTA, CDR2 FQGTGA, per germline. CDR3 bases: TGTGCCAGCAGCTTAAACGGGGCCTTCGCCACCGGGGAGCTGTTTTTT. Residues: CASSLNGAFATGELFF.

This clonotype turned up a few times. The J gene is TRBJ2-1, the V gene TRBV20-1, with 8 bases that match TRBD2. This CDR3 spans 13 amino acids. Trimming took 3 bases from V and 4 from J; bases not matched to a gene: 2. CDR1 is DFQATT and CDR2 is SNEGSKA in the germline V gene (reference sequence). For the CDR3, the DNA is TGCAGTGCTAGCGGGAGGGCTTACAATGAGCAGTTCTTC. It yields the protein CSASGRAYNEQFF.

Details on this clonotype: With a much larger clone just one base away, this may be a read error. V and J are TRBV5-1 and TRBJ1-4, with D unresolved. The CDR3 consists of 12 residues. Germline loops: CDR1 SGHRS, CDR2 YFSETQ. In nucleotides, the CDR3 is TGCACCAGCAGTGATGTGTCCGAAAAACTGTTTTTT. This gives the protein CTSSDVSEKLFF. The full variable domain, rest sourced from reference TRBV5-1 and TRBJ1-4, is KAGVTQTPRYLIKTRGQQVTLSCSPISGHRSVSWYQQTPGQGLQFLFEYFSETQRNKGNFPGRFSGRQFSNSRSEMNVSTLELGDSALYLCTSSDVSEKLFFGSGTQLSVL.

This clonotype appeared once. As DNA, the CDR3 is TGTGCCCGACGGACTAACACTGAAGCTTTCTTT. This gives the protein CARRTNTEAFF. The gene calls are TRBV30 and TRBJ1-1; D remains ambiguous. V lost 8 bases to trimming and J lost 2 bases, with 9 bases between them. CDR3 length: 11 amino acids. Germline V gene sequence: CDR1 GTSNPN, CDR2 SVGIG (reference sequence).

V is TRBV24-1 and J is TRBJ2-2; 9 nucleotides line up with TRBD1. V gave up 10 bases and J gave up 1 base; unmatched junction bases: 6. The germline V gene encodes CDR1 KGHDR and CDR2 SFDVKD. The CDR3 covers 15 residues. The CDR3 sequence: CATGQGIRNTGELFF. The CDR3 DNA sequence: TGTGCCACGGGACAGGGTATTAGGAACACCGGGGAGCTGTTTTTT.

This clonotype was seen a handful of times. The genes are TRBV7-8 and TRBJ2-7; D remains unclear. CDR1 SGHVS and CDR2 FQNEAQ come from the germline V gene. The CDR3 runs 13 residues. Between the trimmed V and J ends, which lost 5 bases and 5 bases, there was a span of 13 bases. Here the CDR3 DNA reads TGTGCCAGCAGCAACGGCCCCAAGGACGAGCAGTACTTC. Its translation: CASSNGPKDEQYF.

This clonotype was seen a handful of times. This chain uses TRBV10-1 with TRBJ2-5; 7 positions agree with TRBD1. V shed 0 bases and J 5 bases; nucleotides not matched to a gene: 6. Per the germline V gene, CDR1 is WNHNN and CDR2 is SYGVQD (reference sequence). CDR3 length: 15 amino acids. The CDR3 DNA follows: TGCGCCAGCAGTGAGTCAGCTCAGGGGGACGAGACCCAGTACTTC. Residues: CASSESAQGDETQYF.

On this clonotype: One end of the junction does not line up with germline, which may come from a read error. V is TRBV6-4 and J is TRBJ2-2, with D uncertain. Germline V CDR1 and CDR2: MRHNA, SNTAGT. CDR3 length: 12 amino acids. The CDR3 nucleotides read TGTGCCGGCAGTGAAAGGGACGGGGAGCTGTTTTTT. Protein sequence: CAGSERDGELFF.